A selection of T cell receptor beta chains follows, all from one sample in a study of OX40 agonist ivuxolimab in advanced cancers. TCRdb's table, derived via immunoSEQ multiplex PCR, lists solely in-frame clones and lacks some. The top ten clones hold 0.3% to 0.4% of a sample with 90,000 or so clones, roughly nine tenths of them seen once. The sample consisted of CD4+ or CD8+ T cells sorted from blood, taken in a trial of the OX40 agonist ivuxolimab. These receptors originate from an adult with an advanced solid tumor such as melanoma, head and neck, liver or kidney cancer. CDR3s include the opening cysteine and the closing phenylalanine or tryptophan. A D gene is named only where the DNA matches it firmly. Expanded clones get a size class; other rows say once, few or many, or leave the size out.

size | D | J | V | DNA | CDR3
NA | TRBD1 | TRBJ2-7 | TRBV7-2 | TGTGCCAGCAGCTTCGGAACAGGGGATGGGGAGTACTTC | CASSFGTGDGEYF
NA | NA | TRBJ2-7 | TRBV7-2 | TGTGCCAGCAGCTTAGTCCAGCGTGGTGACGAGCAGTACTTC | CASSLVQRGDEQYF
once | TRBD1 | TRBJ2-6 | TRBV27 | TGTGCCAGCAGTTTGGACAGGCCCGTCTCTGGGGCCAACGTCCTGACTTTC | CASSLDRPVSGANVLTF
NA | TRBD2 | TRBJ2-3 | TRBV7-9 | TGTGCCAGCAGCATTACTAGCGGGAGGGCTGAAGATACGCAGTATTTT | CASSITSGRAEDTQYF
NA | NA | TRBJ1-1 | TRBV18 | TGTGCCAGCTCACCAAGGTCCACTGAAGCTTTCTTT | CASSPRSTEAFF
NA | TRBD1 | TRBJ2-2 | TRBV6-7 | TGTGCCAGCATTATAAACAGGGGTACCGGGGAGCTGTTTTTT | CASIINRGTGELFF
NA | NA | TRBJ1-2 | TRBV6-1 | TGTGCCAGCAGTTTGACAGTGATAAGCTATGGCTACACCTTC | CASSLTVISYGYTF
NA | NA | TRBJ1-2 | TRBV18 | TGTGCCAGCTCACCCCGGCAGATCGGCTATGGCTACACCTTC | CASSPRQIGYGYTF
once | NA | TRBJ2-7 | TRBV27 | TGTGCCAGCAGTGTACAGGCCCACTCCTACGAGCAGTACTTC | CASSVQAHSYEQYF
NA | NA | TRBJ2-1 | TRBV6-5 | TGTGCCAGCAGCCTGGACCGAGACAATGAGCAGTTCTTC | CASSLDRDNEQFF
NA | TRBD1 | TRBJ2-7 | TRBV7-8 | TGTGCCAGCAGGACAGGGGAATGGGTGAGCTCCTACGAGCAGTACTTC | CASRTGEWVSSYEQYF
NA | NA | TRBJ2-3 | TRBV30 | TGTGCCTGGACCCCTAACACAGATACGCAGTATTTT | CAWTPNTDTQYF
NA | TRBD1 | TRBJ2-6 | TRBV2 | TGTGCCAGCAGGGCCTTGGACAGGGTGGTCGCACTCTCTGGGGCCAACGTCCTGACTTTC | CASRALDRVVALSGANVLTF
NA | NA | TRBJ2-1 | TRBV7-2 | TGTGCCAGCAGCTTAGCAGGCAGGGGTTCCTACAATGAGCAGTTCTTC | CASSLAGRGSYNEQFF
NA | NA | TRBJ1-4 | TRBV28 | TGTGCCAGCAGTTTAACGACAGGTGAAAAACTGTTTTTT | CASSLTTGEKLFF
NA | TRBD1 | TRBJ1-2 | TRBV19 | TGTGCCAGTAGTATCTCACACGAGGCGGACAGGGCCTATGGCTACACCTTC | CASSISHEADRAYGYTF
NA | TRBD1 | TRBJ2-5 | TRBV18 | TGTGCCAGCTCACCAGGGGGACAGGGTCAAGAGACCCAGTACTTC | CASSPGGQGQETQYF
NA | TRBD1 | TRBJ2-3 | TRBV5-1 | TGCGCCAGCAGCCTACGGACAGGGGCACCGGTAAGGCTCACAGATACGCAGTATTTT | CASSLRTGAPVRLTDTQYF
NA | TRBD1 | TRBJ1-2 | TRBV18 | TGTGCCAGCTCACCTCGGACAGGGAATCCCTATGGCTACACCTTC | CASSPRTGNPYGYTF
NA | NA | TRBJ2-7 | TRBV11-2 | TGTGCCAGCAGTCGACAGGCGACGAACTACGAGCAGTACTTC | CASSRQATNYEQYF
NA | NA | TRBJ2-7 | TRBV28 | TGTGCCAGCAGTTCGACCTATGGACAGACGGGGAGGATAGCCTACGAGCAGTACTTC | CASSSTYGQTGRIAYEQYF
once | NA | TRBJ2-1 | TRBV5-6 | TGTGCCAGCAGCTTACGGTACAATGAGCAGTTCTTC | CASSLRYNEQFF
few | TRBD2 | TRBJ2-7 | TRBV9 | TGTGCCAGCAGCGAGGGATTGGGACTAGCGGGACTCTACGAGCAGTACTTC | CASSEGLGLAGLYEQYF
once | NA | TRBJ1-1 | TRBV19 | TGTGCCAGTAGTATAGGAACGACAGCTGAAGCTTTCTTT | CASSIGTTAEAFF
NA | NA | TRBJ2-2 | TRBV7-2 | TGTGCCAGCAGCTGGGACACCTACACCGGGGAGCTGTTTTTT | CASSWDTYTGELFF
NA | TRBD1 | TRBJ2-3 | TRBV5-1 | TGCGCCAGCAGCCCTGGACAGGTCACAGATACGCAGTATTTT | CASSPGQVTDTQYF
NA | TRBD2 | TRBJ2-7 | TRBV30 | TGTGCCTGGAGCACGGGGGGGAGCTCCTACGAGCAGTACTTC | CAWSTGGSSYEQYF